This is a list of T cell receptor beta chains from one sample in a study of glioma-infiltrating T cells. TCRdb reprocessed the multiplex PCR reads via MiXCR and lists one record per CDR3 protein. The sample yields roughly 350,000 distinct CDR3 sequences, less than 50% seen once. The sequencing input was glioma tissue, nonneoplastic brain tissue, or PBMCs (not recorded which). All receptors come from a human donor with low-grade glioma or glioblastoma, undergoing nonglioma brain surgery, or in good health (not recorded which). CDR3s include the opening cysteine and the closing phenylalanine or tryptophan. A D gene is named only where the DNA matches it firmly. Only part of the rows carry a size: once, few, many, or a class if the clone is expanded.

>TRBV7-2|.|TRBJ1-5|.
TGTGCCAGCAGCTCGCCCCGAATCGTCCTCAATCAGCCCCAGCATTTT
CASSSPRIVLNQPQHF
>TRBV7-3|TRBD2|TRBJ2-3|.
TGTGCCAGCAGCTTAGTCGCTAGCGGGGTCACAGATACGCAGTATTTT
CASSLVASGVTDTQYF
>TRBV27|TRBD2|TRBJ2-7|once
TGTGCCAGCAGTTTATCCGTTGTAGCGGGAAACTACGAGCAGTACTTC
CASSLSVVAGNYEQYF
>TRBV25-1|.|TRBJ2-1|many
TGTGCCAGCAGTGATCAGGGGTACAATGAGCAGTTCTTC
CASSDQGYNEQFF
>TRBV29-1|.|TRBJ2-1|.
TGCAGCGTCTACAGGGTTGAGCAGTTCTTC
CSVYRVEQFF
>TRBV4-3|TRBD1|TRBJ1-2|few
TGCGCCAGCAGCCAAGAGGACAGGCATCTCTATGGCTACACCTTC
CASSQEDRHLYGYTF
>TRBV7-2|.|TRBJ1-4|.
TGTGCCAGCAGCTCGGGGTGGGAAAAACTGTTTTTT
CASSSGWEKLFF
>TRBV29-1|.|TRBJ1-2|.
TGCAGCGTTGGGGGGGCCTTCGTCTATGGCTACACCTTC
CSVGGAFVYGYTF
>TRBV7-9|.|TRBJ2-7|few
TGTGCCAGCAGAGGGGAGTACGAGCAGTACTTC
CASRGEYEQYF
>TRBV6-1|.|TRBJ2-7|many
TGTGCCAGCAGCCACGGACACTCCTACGAGCAGTACTTC
CASSHGHSYEQYF
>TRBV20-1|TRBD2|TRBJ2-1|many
TGCAGTGCTAGAACATTTGCGGGAGAGTTCTTC
CSARTFAGEFF
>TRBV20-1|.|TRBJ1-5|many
TGCAGTGCTACTTCGGGACGGTATACGAGCAATCAGCCCCAGCATTTT
CSATSGRYTSNQPQHF
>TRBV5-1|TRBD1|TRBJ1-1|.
TGCGCCAGTGATTTGACGGGACAGGGTGAAGCTTTCTTT
CASDLTGQGEAFF
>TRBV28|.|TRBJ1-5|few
TGTGCCAGCAGTACACTAAAGCGGTCTCAGCCCCAGCATTTT
CASSTLKRSQPQHF
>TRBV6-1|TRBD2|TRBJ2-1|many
TGTGCCAGCAGCTCACTAGCGGGAGTCTCCTATGAGCAGTTCTTC
CASSSLAGVSYEQFF
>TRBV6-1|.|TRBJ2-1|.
TGTGCCAGCAGTGAAGGGGGAATTGGCAATGAGCAGTTCTTC
CASSEGGIGNEQFF
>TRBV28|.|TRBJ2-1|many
TGTGCCAGCCGTCTAAGCTCCTACAATGAGCAGTTCTTC
CASRLSSYNEQFF
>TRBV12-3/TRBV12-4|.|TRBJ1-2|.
TGTGCCAGCAGTTTAAGGGGGTACCCTAGGTATGGCTACACCTTC
CASSLRGYPRYGYTF
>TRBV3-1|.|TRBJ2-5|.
TGTGCCAGCAGCCAAATCCCGGGGGATCAAGAGACCCAGTACTTC
CASSQIPGDQETQYF
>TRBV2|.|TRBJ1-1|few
TGTGCCAGCAGTGAAGAAGTGTCGTATGTAGCTTTCTTT
CASSEEVSYVAFF
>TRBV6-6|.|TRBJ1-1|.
TGTGCCAGCAGTTATCGAGGACAGAACACTGGAGCTTTCTTT
CASSYRGQNTGAFF
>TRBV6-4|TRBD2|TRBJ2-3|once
TGTGCCAGCAGTGCCTCCCAGAAGCGGGAGTCCGCAGATACGCAGTATTTT
CASSASQKRESADTQYF
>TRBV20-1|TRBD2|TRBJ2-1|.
TGCAGTGCGATCGTGACTAGCGGGAGTAACAATGAGCAGTTCTTC
CSAIVTSGSNNEQFF
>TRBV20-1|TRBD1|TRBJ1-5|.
TGCAGTGCTAGAGATGAAGGGACAGGGGGTAGGGGCAATCAGCCCCAGCATTTT
CSARDEGTGGRGNQPQHF
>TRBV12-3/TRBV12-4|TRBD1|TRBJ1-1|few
TGTGCCAGCAGTCCGTCCAGGGGGGCTAGGGAAGCTTTCTTT
CASSPSRGAREAFF
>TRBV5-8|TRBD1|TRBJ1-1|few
TGTGCCAGCAGCTTTGGGACAGTCTCTGAAGCTTTCTTT
CASSFGTVSEAFF
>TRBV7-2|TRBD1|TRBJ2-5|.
TGTGCCAGCAGCTTAGTAGACAGGGGGACTAAGACCCAGTACTTC
CASSLVDRGTKTQYF
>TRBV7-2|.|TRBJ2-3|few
TGTGCCAGCAGCCGGTTAGAGAGCACAGATACGCAGTATTTT
CASSRLESTDTQYF
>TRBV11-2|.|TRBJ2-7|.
TGTGCCAGCAGCTTAAGGGGGGCCGGGAGCTCCTACGAGCAGTACTTC
CASSLRGAGSSYEQYF
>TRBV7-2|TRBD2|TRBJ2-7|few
TGTGCCAGCAGCTTAGCCCATAGCGGGAGAGCGTACGAGCAGTACTTC
CASSLAHSGRAYEQYF
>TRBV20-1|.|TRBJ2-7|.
TGCAGTGCTAGTGCCTCCGTCTACGAGCAGTACTTC
CSASASVYEQYF